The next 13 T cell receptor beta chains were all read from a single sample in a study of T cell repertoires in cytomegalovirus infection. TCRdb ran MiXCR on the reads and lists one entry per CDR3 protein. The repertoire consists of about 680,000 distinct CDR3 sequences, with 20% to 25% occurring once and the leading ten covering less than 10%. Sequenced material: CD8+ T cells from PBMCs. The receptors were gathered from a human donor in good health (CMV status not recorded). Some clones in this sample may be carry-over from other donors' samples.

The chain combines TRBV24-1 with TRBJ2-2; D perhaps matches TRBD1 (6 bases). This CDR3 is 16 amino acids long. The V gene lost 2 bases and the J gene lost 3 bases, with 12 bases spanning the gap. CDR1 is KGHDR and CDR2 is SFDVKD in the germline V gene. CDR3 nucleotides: TGTGCCACCAGTGATTGGCGCAAGGGGGACACCGGGGAGCTGTTTTTT. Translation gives CATSDWRKGDTGELFF.

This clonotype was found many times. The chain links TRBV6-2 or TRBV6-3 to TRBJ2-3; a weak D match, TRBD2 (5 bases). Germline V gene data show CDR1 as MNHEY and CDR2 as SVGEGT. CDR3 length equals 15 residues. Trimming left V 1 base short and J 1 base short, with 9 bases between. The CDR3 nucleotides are TGTGCCAGCAGTTACTACCGGACTGGCACAGATACGCAGTATTTT. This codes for CASSYYRTGTDTQYF.

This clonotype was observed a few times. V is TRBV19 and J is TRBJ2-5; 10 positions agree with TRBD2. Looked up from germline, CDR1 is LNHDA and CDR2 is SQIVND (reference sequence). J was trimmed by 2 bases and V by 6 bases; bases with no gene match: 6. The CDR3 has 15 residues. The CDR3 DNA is TGTGCCAGTAGGACCCTAGCGGGGGTTCAAGAGACCCAGTACTTC. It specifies CASRTLAGVQETQYF.

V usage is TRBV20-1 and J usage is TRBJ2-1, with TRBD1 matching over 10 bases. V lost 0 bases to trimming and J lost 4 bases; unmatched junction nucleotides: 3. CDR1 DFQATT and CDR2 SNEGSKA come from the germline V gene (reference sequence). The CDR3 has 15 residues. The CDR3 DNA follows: TGCAGTGCTAGAGATGGGACAGGGGCTTACAATGAGCAGTTCTTC. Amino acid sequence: CSARDGTGAYNEQFF.

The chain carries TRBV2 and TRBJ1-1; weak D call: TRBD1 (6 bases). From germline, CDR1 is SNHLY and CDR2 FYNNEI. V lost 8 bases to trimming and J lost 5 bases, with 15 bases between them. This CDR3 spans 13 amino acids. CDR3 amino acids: CASPDRPGTEAFF. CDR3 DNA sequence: TGTGCCAGCCCAGACAGGCCTGGGACTGAAGCTTTCTTT.

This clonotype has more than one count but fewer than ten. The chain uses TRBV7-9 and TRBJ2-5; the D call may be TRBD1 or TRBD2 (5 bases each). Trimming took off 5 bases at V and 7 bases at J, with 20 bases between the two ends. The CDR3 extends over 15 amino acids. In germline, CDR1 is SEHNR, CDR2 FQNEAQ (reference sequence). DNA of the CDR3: TGTGCCAGCAGCCCCGGGGCGGCAACCCCGGGGACCCAGTACTTC. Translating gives CASSPGAATPGTQYF. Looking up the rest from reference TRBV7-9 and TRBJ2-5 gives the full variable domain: DTGVSQNPRHKITKRGQNVTFRCDPISEHNRLYWYRQTLGQGPEFLTYFQNEAQLEKSRLLSDRFSAERPKGSFSTLEIQRTEQGDSAMYLCASSPGAATPGTQYFGPGTRLLVL.

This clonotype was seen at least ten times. CDR3 protein: CASSPRDSSPYEQYF. CDR3 nucleotides: TGTGCCAGTAGTCCGCGGGACAGCTCTCCCTACGAGCAGTACTTC. The chain employs TRBV19 and TRBJ2-7, with D perhaps matching TRBD1 (7 bases). Trimming left V 5 bases short and J 2 bases short, with 16 bases between. The CDR3 loop spans 15 amino acids. The germline V gene encodes CDR1 LNHDA and CDR2 SQIVND (reference sequence).

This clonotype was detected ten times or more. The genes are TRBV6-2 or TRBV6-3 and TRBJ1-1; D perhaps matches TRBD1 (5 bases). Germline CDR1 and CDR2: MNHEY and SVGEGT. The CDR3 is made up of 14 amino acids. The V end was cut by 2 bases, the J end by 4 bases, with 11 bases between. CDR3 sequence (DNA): TGTGCCAGCAGTTACGTGGGGGACGCCACTGAAGCTTTCTTT. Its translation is CASSYVGDATEAFF.

CDR3 DNA: TGTGCCTCCAGAGGGACAGAAACTAGCACAGATACGCAGTATTTT. It is translated as CASRGTETSTDTQYF. The V and J genes are TRBV10-3 and TRBJ2-3; 7 bases match TRBD1. CDR3 size: 15 residues. The V and J ends lost 11 bases and 0 bases, in that order; junction bases with no gene match: 11. Looked up from germline, CDR1 is ENHRY and CDR2 is SYGVKD.

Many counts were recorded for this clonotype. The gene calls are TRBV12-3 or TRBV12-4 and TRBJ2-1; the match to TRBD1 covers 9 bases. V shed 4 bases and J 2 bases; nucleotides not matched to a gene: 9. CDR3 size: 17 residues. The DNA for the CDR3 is TGTGCCAGCAGTTATTGGGAGGGACAGGGTACCTACAATGAGCAGTTCTTC. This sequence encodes CASSYWEGQGTYNEQFF.

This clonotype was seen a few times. The CDR3 DNA sequence: TGTGCCAGCAGTTTATTTCGGGGGTCGAACACTGAAGCTTTCTTT. Its translation: CASSLFRGSNTEAFF. The chain employs TRBV28 and TRBJ1-1, with D possibly TRBD1 on 5 matching bases. CDR3 size: 15 residues. V shed 1 base and J shed 1 base, with 10 bases lying between them. The V gene's germline CDR1 is MDHEN and CDR2 SYDVKM. The full variable domain, rest sourced from reference TRBV28 and TRBJ1-1, is DVKVTQSSRYLVKRTGEKVFLECVQDMDHENMFWYRQDPGLGLRLIYFSYDVKMKEKGDIPEGYSVSREKKERFSLILESASTNQTSMYLCASSLFRGSNTEAFFGQGTRLTVV.

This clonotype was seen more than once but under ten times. As DNA, the CDR3 is TGCAGCGCCCGGGACAACGCGAACACCGGGGAGCTGTTTTTT. It encodes CSARDNANTGELFF. The chain uses TRBV29-1 and TRBJ2-2; D is possibly TRBD1 (6 bases). V dropped 7 bases and J dropped 0 bases, with 12 bases sitting between them. The CDR3 sequence is 14 residues long. In germline, CDR1 is SQVTM, CDR2 ANQGSEA.

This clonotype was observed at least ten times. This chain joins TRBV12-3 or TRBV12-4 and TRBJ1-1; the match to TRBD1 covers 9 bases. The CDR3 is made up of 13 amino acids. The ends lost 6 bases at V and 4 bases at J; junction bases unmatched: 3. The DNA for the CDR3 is TGTGCCAGCAGGTCGACAGGGGGCACTGAAGCTTTCTTT. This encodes CASRSTGGTEAFF.